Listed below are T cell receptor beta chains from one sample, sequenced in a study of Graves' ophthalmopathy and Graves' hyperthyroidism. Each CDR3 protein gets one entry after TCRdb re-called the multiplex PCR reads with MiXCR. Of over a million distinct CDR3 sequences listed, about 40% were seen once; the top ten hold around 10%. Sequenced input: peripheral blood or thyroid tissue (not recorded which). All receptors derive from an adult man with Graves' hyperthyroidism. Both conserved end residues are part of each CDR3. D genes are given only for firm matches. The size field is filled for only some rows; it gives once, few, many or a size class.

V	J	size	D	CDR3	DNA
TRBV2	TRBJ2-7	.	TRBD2	CASSVSLKGTSGDEQHF	TGTGCCAGCAGTGTGTCTTTGAAAGGGACTAGCGGTGACGAGCAGCACTTC
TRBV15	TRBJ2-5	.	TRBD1	CAASSDQGVGETQYF	TGTGCCGCCAGCAGTGATCAGGGGGTGGGGGAGACCCAGTACTTC
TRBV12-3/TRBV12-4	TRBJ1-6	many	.	CASRVRADNSPLHF	TGTGCCAGCAGAGTCCGGGCCGATAATTCACCCCTCCACTTT
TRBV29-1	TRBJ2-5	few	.	CSYSGSGATQYF	TGCAGCTACAGCGGCAGTGGGGCGACCCAGTACTTC
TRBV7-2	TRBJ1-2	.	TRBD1	CASSPTGSEGYTF	TGTGCCAGCAGCCCGACAGGGAGTGAAGGCTACACCTTC
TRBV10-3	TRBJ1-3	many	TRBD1	CAIGTGGNSGNTIYF	TGTGCCATCGGGACAGGGGGCAACTCTGGAAACACCATATATTTT
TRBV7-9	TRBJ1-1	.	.	CASSPAGELTEAFF	TGTGCCAGCAGCCCCGCAGGGGAGTTAACTGAAGCTTTCTTT
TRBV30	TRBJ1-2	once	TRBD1	CAWTRDRGRLDYGYTF	TGTGCCTGGACTCGGGACAGGGGGCGCCTTGACTATGGCTACACCTTC
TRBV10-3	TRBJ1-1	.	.	CASSPRTDTHEAFF	TGTGCCAGCAGTCCACGAACGGACACCCATGAAGCTTTCTTT
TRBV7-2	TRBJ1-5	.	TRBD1	CASREQGQRQPQHF	TGTGCCAGCAGGGAACAGGGGCAAAGACAGCCCCAGCATTTT
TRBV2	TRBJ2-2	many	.	CASSILVTGELFF	TGTGCCAGTTCAATCCTAGTCACCGGGGAGCTGTTTTTT
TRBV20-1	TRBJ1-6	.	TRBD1	CSARKTGGRYSPLHF	TGCAGTGCTAGAAAGACAGGGGGCAGGTACTCACCCCTCCACTTT
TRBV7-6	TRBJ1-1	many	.	CASSSTELNTEAFF	TGTGCCAGCAGTTCGACGGAACTAAACACTGAAGCTTTCTTT
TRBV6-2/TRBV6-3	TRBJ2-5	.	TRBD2	CASSAMGRGTQETQYF	TGTGCCAGCAGTGCCATGGGGCGGGGGACTCAAGAGACCCAGTACTTC
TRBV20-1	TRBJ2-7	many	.	CSARARTAYEQYF	TGCAGTGCTAGAGCTCGGACGGCCTACGAGCAGTACTTC
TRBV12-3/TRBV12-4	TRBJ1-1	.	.	CASSLNMESTEAFF	TGTGCCAGCAGTCTTAACATGGAGAGCACTGAAGCTTTCTTT
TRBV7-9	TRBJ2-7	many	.	CASSYAGTPPYEQYF	TGTGCCAGCAGCTATGCAGGGACACCTCCCTACGAGCAGTACTTC
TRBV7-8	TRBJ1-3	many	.	CASSLRVFGGNTIYF	TGTGCCAGCAGCTTGAGGGTTTTTGGTGGAAACACCATATATTTT
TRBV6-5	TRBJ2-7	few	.	CASIQTGGGYGYEQYF	TGTGCCAGCATCCAAACTGGTGGAGGATATGGATACGAGCAGTACTTC
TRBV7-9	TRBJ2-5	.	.	CASSLLRREQETQYF	TGTGCCAGCAGCTTATTACGCCGAGAACAAGAGACCCAGTACTTC
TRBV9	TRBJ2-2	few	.	CASSVAVRTRGVSGELFF	TGTGCCAGCAGCGTAGCTGTACGAACTAGGGGTGTGTCCGGGGAGCTGTTTTTT
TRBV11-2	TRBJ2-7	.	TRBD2	CASSLGAGGPYNEQYF	TGTGCCAGCAGCTTAGGAGCGGGAGGGCCGTACAATGAGCAGTACTTC
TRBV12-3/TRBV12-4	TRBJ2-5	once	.	CASKRERETQYF	TGTGCCAGCAAGCGAGAGCGGGAGACCCAGTACTTC
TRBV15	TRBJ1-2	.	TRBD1	CATSRDGTGDHGYTF	TGTGCCACCAGCAGAGACGGGACAGGGGATCACGGCTACACCTTC